This passage covers 30 T cell receptor beta chains from one sample sequenced in a study of blood T cell repertoires in COVID-19. Repertoires were generated with immunoSEQ multiplex PCR, while TCRdb's copy carries only in-frame clones and drops some. Among about 250,000 clones listed, about 88% were seen once. The sample was peripheral blood. The source is a woman between 40 and 55 years old who had recovered from COVID-19.

In DNA, the CDR3 is TGCGCCAGCAGCTCCGGACAGGACTATGGCTACACCTTC. As protein: CASSSGQDYGYTF. V and J are TRBV5-1 and TRBJ1-2; 7 bases are a match to TRBD1. There are 13 residues in the CDR3. Looked up from germline, CDR1 is SGHRS and CDR2 is YFSETQ. Trimming cost V 3 bases and J 3 bases; bases outside gene matches: 2.

This clone has only a few counts. The chain combines TRBV24-1 with TRBJ1-5; a possible D gene is TRBD1 (5 bases). The CDR3 is 12 residues long. Germline values: CDR1 KGHDR, CDR2 SFDVKD. V lost 7 bases and J 5 bases, leaving 8 bases between the germline ends. This CDR3 reads CATSGRDQPQHF. CDR3 bases: TGTGCCACCAGCGGCAGGGATCAGCCCCAGCATTTT.

This CDR3 reads CASSTWDRPYEQYF. Here the CDR3 DNA reads TGTGCCAGCAGTACCTGGGACAGACCCTACGAGCAGTACTTC. The J gene is TRBJ2-7, the V gene TRBV6-8; 7 bases are a match to TRBD1. The CDR3 consists of 14 residues. Germline V CDR1 and CDR2: MNHGY, SAAAGT. V was clipped by 5 bases and J by 2 bases; unmatched bases: 6.

V usage is TRBV5-4 and J usage is TRBJ2-1, with TRBD2 as a possible D gene (6 bases). Germline V CDR1 and CDR2: SGHNT, YYREEE (reference sequence). V dropped 4 bases and J dropped 9 bases, with 11 bases sitting between them. CDR3 length: 12 residues. The CDR3 DNA is TGTGCCAGCAGCCCGGGGAGGAGTGAGCAGTTCTTC. It yields the protein CASSPGRSEQFF.

The rearrangement links TRBV11-2 to TRBJ2-1; TRBD2 might be the D (7 bases). The V gene's germline CDR1 is SGHAT and CDR2 FQNNGV. This CDR3 has 15 residues. V dropped 4 bases and J dropped 1 base, with 11 bases sitting between them. CDR3 residues: CASSSGGPSYNEQFF. For the CDR3, the DNA is TGTGCCAGCAGCTCGGGGGGCCCGTCCTACAATGAGCAGTTCTTC.

The chain carries TRBV7-2 and TRBJ2-3; 8 nucleotides match TRBD2. This CDR3 contains 17 residues. Germline V gives CDR1 SGHTA, CDR2 FQGNSA. The J segment lost 2 bases and the V segment lost 2 bases, leaving 9 bases of the junction unmatched. DNA for the CDR3: TGTGCCAGCAGCTTAATGGGCGGGAGGACAAACACAGATACGCAGTATTTT. It specifies CASSLMGGRTNTDTQYF.

J is TRBJ1-2 and V is TRBV4-1; unclear D gene. V shed 4 bases and J shed 5 bases, with 14 bases lying between them. Germline assignment: CDR1 MGHRA and CDR2 YSYEKL. CDR3 size: 14 residues. The CDR3 loop is CASSPSEGGYGYTF. In DNA form, the CDR3 reads TGCGCCAGCAGCCCTTCGGAGGGTGGGTATGGCTACACCTTC.

This sequence joins TRBV5-4 and TRBJ2-1; 12 bases are a match to TRBD1. Germline trimming cut 2 bases from V and 9 bases from J; bases unmatched to any gene: 6. The CDR3 sequence is 15 residues long. From germline, CDR1 is SGHNT and CDR2 YYREEE (reference sequence). The chain's CDR3 is CASSFQGQGATEQFF. The CDR3 DNA is TGTGCCAGCAGCTTTCAGGGACAGGGGGCGACTGAGCAGTTCTTC.

The chain is built from TRBV4-2 and TRBJ1-1, with TRBD1 identical over 11 bases. The CDR3 has 13 amino acids. Trimming at V came to 8 bases and at J to 5 bases, leaving 4 bases not matched to a gene. Germline CDR1 reads LGHNA; CDR2 reads YNFKEQ. The chain's CDR3 is CASRGTGGTEAFF. The DNA for the CDR3 is TGTGCCAGCCGAGGGACAGGGGGAACTGAAGCTTTCTTT.

The rearrangement links TRBV2 to TRBJ1-1; D call uncertain. With 3 bases removed from V and 2 bases from J, the gap between germline ends came to 7 bases. Germline loops: CDR1 SNHLY, CDR2 FYNNEI. CDR3 length: 13 amino acids. The CDR3 protein is CASSEIRNTEAFF. The CDR3 nucleotides read TGTGCCAGCAGTGAGATCAGAAACACTGAAGCTTTCTTT.

The genes are TRBV29-1 and TRBJ2-5, with 11 bases matching TRBD1. Germline V lookup: CDR1 SQVTM, CDR2 ANQGSEA. The CDR3 runs to 17 residues. The junction had 12 bases not matched to a gene; V was cut back by 5 bases and J by 1 base. CDR3 residues: CSVPNERDRGFQETQYF. The CDR3 DNA sequence: TGCAGCGTTCCCAACGAACGGGACAGGGGGTTCCAAGAGACCCAGTACTTC.

CDR3 in amino acids: CASSLFETGPINYGYTF. The CDR3 DNA reads as TGTGCCAGCAGCTTATTTGAGACAGGACCAATTAACTATGGCTACACCTTC. The V and J genes are TRBV13 and TRBJ1-2, with D perhaps TRBD1 (6 bases). Trimming took 2 bases from V and 1 from J, leaving 17 bases between them. The CDR3 is made up of 17 amino acids. From germline, CDR1 is PRHDT and CDR2 FYEKMQ (reference sequence).

The V gene is TRBV10-3, the J gene TRBJ2-7; 8 bases align to TRBD2. CDR3 length equals 13 residues. J lost 7 bases, V lost 3 bases, and 5 bases had no gene match. In germline, CDR1 is ENHRY, CDR2 SYGVKD. CDR3 residues: CAISDGGGYEQYF. The CDR3 DNA sequence: TGTGCCATCAGTGACGGCGGGGGGTATGAGCAGTACTTC.

The chain is built from TRBV5-4 and TRBJ1-3, with unresolved D. The CDR3 contains 15 residues. Germline V gene data show CDR1 as SGHNT and CDR2 as YYREEE (reference sequence). The ends were cut back, 2 bases at V and 0 bases at J, with 9 bases in the middle. The CDR3 sequence: CASSFRQSSGNTIYF. CDR3 sequence (DNA): TGTGCCAGCAGCTTCCGACAAAGCTCTGGAAACACCATATATTTT.

The chain's CDR3 is CSVEDISRSDTQYF. In DNA form, the CDR3 reads TGCAGCGTTGAAGATATCTCTAGGTCAGATACGCAGTATTTT. V usage is TRBV29-1 and J usage is TRBJ2-3; D ambiguous. The CDR3 has 14 amino acids. Between the trimmed V and J ends, which lost 0 bases and 4 bases, there was a span of 11 bases. Germline V gene data show CDR1 as SQVTM and CDR2 as ANQGSEA.

The chain employs TRBV9 and TRBJ1-1; maybe TRBD1 (5 bases). Germline V CDR1 and CDR2: SGDLS, YYNGEE. With 3 bases removed from V and 10 bases from J, the gap between germline ends came to 16 bases. CDR3 size: 13 residues. The CDR3, as DNA: TGTGCCAGCAGCGCCCGGTATACAGGCGGAGCTTTCTTT. Amino acids: CASSARYTGGAFF.

The chain carries TRBV19 and TRBJ2-2, with TRBD2 identical over 8 bases. The CDR3 is 15 residues long. Germline loops: CDR1 LNHDA, CDR2 SQIVND (reference sequence). Trimming at V came to 7 bases and at J to 6 bases, leaving 10 bases not matched to a gene. DNA for the CDR3: TGTGCCAGTAACCCGGGGGGGACCCTGTCCGGGGAGCTGTTTTTT. As protein: CASNPGGTLSGELFF.

In DNA form, the CDR3 reads TGTGCCAGCGGCAGCGCGGCGACAGATACGCAGTATTTT. Translation gives CASGSAATDTQYF. This chain uses TRBV2 with TRBJ2-3; D is unclear. The CDR3 runs to 13 residues. Germline values: CDR1 SNHLY, CDR2 FYNNEI. Trimming removed 8 bases at V and 3 bases at J, with 12 bases between.

V and J are TRBV6-5 and TRBJ2-2, with TRBD1 matching 7 bases. V was pared by 4 bases and J by 4 bases, with 3 bases of the junction left unmatched. The CDR3 has 14 amino acids. Germline V gene sequence: CDR1 MNHEY, CDR2 SVGAGI. The CDR3 region is CASSFTGATGELFF. The CDR3 coding sequence is TGTGCCAGCAGTTTTACAGGGGCCACCGGGGAGCTGTTTTTT.

The chain is built from TRBV3-1 (or the pseudogene TRBV3-2) and TRBJ2-5; D remains unclear. The V gene's germline CDR1 is LGHDT and CDR2 YNNKEL (reference sequence). The CDR3 extends over 13 amino acids. V lost 4 bases and J lost 8, with 14 bases in between. The CDR3 nucleotides read TGTGCCAGCAGCCGGCCGCCGCACGAAACCCAGTACTTC. Protein sequence: CASSRPPHETQYF.

This CDR3 reads CASKRIKGEVYEQYF. The CDR3 DNA reads as TGTGCCAGCAAGCGGATCAAGGGCGAAGTCTACGAGCAGTACTTC. V and J are TRBV6-5 and TRBJ2-7; D might be TRBD2 (5 bases). From germline, CDR1 is MNHEY and CDR2 SVGAGI. This CDR3 spans 15 amino acids. The V end was cut by 7 bases, the J end by 3 bases, with 19 bases between.

This clone was detected once. J is TRBJ2-3 and V is TRBV9, with D unclear. V lost 1 base and J lost 6, with 12 bases in between. CDR1 is SGDLS, CDR2 YYNGEE, per germline. This CDR3 contains 14 residues. The CDR3 DNA is TGTGCCAGCAGCGTAACTCCAGAGGCGGATACGCAGTATTTT. Its translation: CASSVTPEADTQYF.

This clone showed up just once. The chain employs TRBV19 and TRBJ1-2, with 7 bases matching TRBD1. The CDR3 sequence is 14 residues long. Losses at the gene ends were 7 bases for V and 3 bases for J; bases not matched to a gene: 8. Germline V gene lookup returns CDR1 LNHDA and CDR2 SQIVND (reference sequence). The CDR3 region is CASIKGQVDYGYTF. DNA of the CDR3: TGTGCCAGTATCAAAGGACAGGTCGACTATGGCTACACCTTC.

This chain joins TRBV5-1 and TRBJ1-1, with D maybe TRBD1 (6 bases). The CDR3 is made up of 14 amino acids. V shed 3 bases and J shed 1 base, with 10 bases lying between them. Germline CDR1 SGHRS, CDR2 YFSETQ. The CDR3 loop reads CASSSQTGNTEAFF. The DNA of the CDR3 is TGCGCCAGCAGCTCCCAGACAGGGAACACTGAAGCTTTCTTT.

V and J are TRBV19 and TRBJ2-7; possible D gene TRBD2, 5 bases. CDR1 and CDR2 from the germline V gene are LNHDA and SQIVND (reference sequence). V was cut by 4 bases and J by 3 bases, with 10 bases left in between. This CDR3 is 13 amino acids long. CDR3 residues: CASSSGLHYEQYF. The CDR3 bases are TGTGCCAGTAGTAGCGGACTTCACTACGAGCAGTACTTC.

The rearrangement links TRBV10-3 to TRBJ1-1; D gene ambiguous. Between the trimmed V and J ends, which lost 2 bases and 7 bases, there was a span of 5 bases. The V gene's germline CDR1 is ENHRY and CDR2 SYGVKD. The CDR3 is 11 amino acids. CDR3 region: CAISEMYEAFF. CDR3 DNA sequence: TGTGCCATCAGTGAGATGTATGAAGCTTTCTTT.

Note on this clone: Distinct nucleotide sequences in the sample also encode this CDR3. This sequence joins TRBV5-1 and TRBJ1-2; 11 bases align to TRBD1. V trimming: 2 bases; J trimming: 8 bases; junction bases outside the gene matches: 5. The germline V gene encodes CDR1 SGHRS and CDR2 YFSETQ. The length of the CDR3 is 14 residues. In DNA, the CDR3 is TGCGCCAGCAGCTTAGCGGGGACAGGGGGAGGCTACACCTTC. Translating gives CASSLAGTGGGYTF. The complete variable domain, with remaining parts taken from reference TRBV5-1 and TRBJ1-2, reads KAGVTQTPRYLIKTRGQQVTLSCSPISGHRSVSWYQQTPGQGLQFLFEYFSETQRNKGNFPGRFSGRQFSNSRSEMNVSTLELGDSALYLCASSLAGTGGGYTFGSGTRLTVV.

The chain has TRBV5-1 and TRBJ2-1; D might be TRBD2 (5 bases). CDR1 SGHRS and CDR2 YFSETQ come from the germline V gene. The CDR3 contains 13 residues. V was cut by 1 base and J by 10 bases, with 12 bases left in between. The CDR3 sequence: CASSLITPGEQFF. CDR3 in DNA: TGCGCCAGCAGCTTGATTACGCCGGGAGAGCAGTTCTTC.

The V call is TRBV7-2, the J call TRBJ2-3, with 8 bases aligning to TRBD2. Trimming at V came to 2 bases and at J to 1 base, leaving 5 bases not matched to a gene. Germline CDR1 SGHTA, CDR2 FQGNSA. CDR3 length: 16 amino acids. In DNA form, the CDR3 reads TGTGCCAGCAGCTTACAGGCGGGAGGAGGCACAGATACGCAGTATTTT. This translates into CASSLQAGGGTDTQYF.

The chain has TRBV4-1 and TRBJ2-7, with 7 bases lining up with TRBD2. Per the germline V gene, CDR1 is MGHRA and CDR2 is YSYEKL. The CDR3 totals 18 residues. With 2 bases clipped from V and 3 bases from J, the junction kept 16 bases outside the gene matches. CDR3 bases: TGCGCCAGCAGCCAAAACAGCGGGGACCGTTCGAGGGTCTACGAGCAGTACTTC. The encoded protein is CASSQNSGDRSRVYEQYF.